This paragraph reports one TCR beta chain. Its antigen remains unidentified. Amplification used 60 Vbeta primers and 13 Jbeta primers. Assay used: immunoSEQ multiplex PCR; TCRdb lists only in-frame clones, some missing. The data show roughly 150,000 clones, with roughly 85% seen just once and about 0.66% held by the top ten. This CDR3 contains 14 residues. V lost 4 bases to trimming and J lost 7 bases; unmatched junction nucleotides: 8. Per the germline V gene, CDR1 is SGHRS and CDR2 is YFSETQ. The record originates from a study of cytomegalovirus exposure and HLA in healthy donors. General observations from the study: In a later analysis, common viral pathogens appeared linked to several of the most significant clusters. Later analysis indicated greater clonal expansion among HLA-associated TCR beta chains than among equally common other chains. In a later analysis, a missense DCLRE1C variant was linked to TCR beta V- and J-gene trimming. Most of the TCR beta V segments (in an earlier analysis) were productive either about 87% or about 30% of the time.

This chain connects TRBV5-1 to TRBJ2-7, with TRBD2 matching over 10 bases. The origin of this receptor is a male donor in good health and CMV-seronegative. Sequencing was performed on PBMCs. Written as DNA, the CDR3 is TGCGCCAGCAGCCTTGGACTAGCGGCCGGGGAGCAGTACTTC. This translates into CASSLGLAAGEQYF.